These 18 T cell receptor beta chains were all obtained from the same sample, sequenced in a study of T cells in Graves' hyperthyroidism and ophthalmopathy. Amplified TCR beta CDR3 regions came from RNA transcripts. HTBI primers were the set used in a first-round RT-PCR of the TCR CDR3. TCRdb analysed the multiplex PCR reads with MiXCR anew, one entry per CDR3 protein. Here the sample spans fewer than 450,000 distinct CDR3 sequences, about an eighth being singletons. Sequenced sample: blood. These receptors were collected from a man over 45 with Graves' ophthalmopathy.

This clonotype was counted many times. This chain joins TRBV29-1 and TRBJ2-7, with D possibly TRBD1 on 5 matching bases. CDR3 size: 11 residues. Trimming took off 7 bases at V and 3 bases at J, with 10 bases between the two ends. CDR1 is SQVTM, CDR2 ANQGSEA, per germline. CDR3 nucleotides: TGCAGCGCTGACAGTGGCTACGAGCAGTACTTC. Its protein product is CSADSGYEQYF.

In its sample, this clonotype was seen many times. In nucleotides, the CDR3 is TGTGCCAGCAGTCCCCAAGTTCGGACTGAAGCTTTCTTT. Its translation: CASSPQVRTEAFF. This rearrangement joins TRBV28 to TRBJ1-1, with D unresolved. V was pared by 5 bases and J by 5 bases, with 12 bases between. Germline V gene data show CDR1 as MDHEN and CDR2 as SYDVKM. This CDR3 region has 13 residues.

About this clonotype: Possible read error: a much larger clone is one base away. This chain connects TRBV28 to TRBJ2-1; D is unclear. The CDR3 totals 15 residues. Per the germline V gene, CDR1 is MDHEN and CDR2 is SYDVKM. The CDR3 DNA follows: TGTGCCAGCAGTGAAATGGAGAGCTCCTACAATGAGCGGTTCTTC. Residues: CASSEMESSYNERFF.

This clonotype was detected many times. V gene TRBV29-1 combines with J gene TRBJ1-5; D gene unclear. Germline V gene sequence: CDR1 SQVTM, CDR2 ANQGSEA. This CDR3 is built from 13 residues. Trimming removed 4 bases from V and 5 bases from J, with 12 bases in between. The DNA for the CDR3 is TGCAGCGTTGGTTGGGGAGAGGATCAGCCCCAGCATTTT. It is translated as CSVGWGEDQPQHF.

This clonotype occurred many times. This chain joins TRBV5-1 and TRBJ2-3, with TRBD2 identical over 8 bases. The CDR3 has 16 amino acids. V dropped 0 bases and J dropped 0; count of bases not matched to a gene: 3. Germline V gene data show CDR1 as SGHRS and CDR2 as YFSETQ. The CDR3 loop is CASSLASGYSTDTQYF. CDR3 sequence (DNA): TGCGCCAGCAGCTTGGCTAGCGGGTATAGCACAGATACGCAGTATTTT.

This chain joins TRBV19 and TRBJ1-1; TRBD1 aligns across 7 bases. The CDR3 consists of 12 residues. The junction had 4 bases not matched to a gene; V was cut back by 6 bases and J by 6 bases. Germline V CDR1 and CDR2: LNHDA, SQIVND (reference sequence). CDR3 protein: CASRGDRSEAFF. The DNA of the CDR3 is TGTGCCAGTAGGGGGGACAGATCTGAAGCTTTCTTT.

This chain joins TRBV5-6 and TRBJ2-6, with D possibly TRBD1 on 6 matching bases. The CDR3 loop spans 16 amino acids. Between the trimmed V and J ends, which lost 0 bases and 2 bases, there was a span of 9 bases. Germline-derived CDR1 and CDR2 are SGHDT and YYEEEE. CDR3 protein: CASSLEQGTGANVLTF. The DNA for the CDR3 is TGTGCCAGCAGCTTGGAACAGGGCACTGGGGCCAACGTCCTGACTTTC.

V is TRBV19 and J is TRBJ2-1, with TRBD2 matching 11 bases. The trim removed 6 bases at V and 3 bases at J, leaving 4 bases unmatched. From germline, CDR1 is LNHDA and CDR2 SQIVND (reference sequence). This CDR3 region has 15 residues. This CDR3 is CASRLTSGVYNEQFF. The CDR3 coding sequence is TGTGCCAGTAGGTTGACTAGCGGGGTCTACAATGAGCAGTTCTTC.

The DNA of the CDR3 is TGCAGTGTACCGTCGCTAGCGGGAGTAGAACAAGAGACCCAGTACTTC. Protein: CSVPSLAGVEQETQYF. This chain links TRBV20-1 with TRBJ2-5; 10 nucleotides agree with TRBD2. In germline, CDR1 is DFQATT, CDR2 SNEGSKA (reference sequence). V was clipped by 7 bases and J by 2 bases; unmatched bases: 13. There are 16 residues in the CDR3.

This clonotype was counted only a few times. This sequence joins TRBV5-1 and TRBJ2-5; 7 bases align to TRBD2. The V gene end was trimmed by 4 bases and the J gene end by 2 bases; junction bases not matched to a gene: 8. The CDR3 runs 15 residues. The germline V gene encodes CDR1 SGHRS and CDR2 YFSETQ. CDR3 DNA: TGCGCCAGCAGCCAGCAGGGACTAACTCAAGAGACCCAGTACTTC. Translating it yields CASSQQGLTQETQYF.

Ten or more counts support this clonotype. The chain couples TRBV11-3 to TRBJ2-5; maybe TRBD2 (5 bases). The CDR3 loop spans 16 amino acids. CDR1 and CDR2 from the germline V gene are SGHNT and YENEEA. Trimming removed 6 bases at V and 3 bases at J, with 20 bases between. The CDR3 loop is CASRELATTREETQYF. CDR3 in DNA: TGTGCCAGCAGAGAGTTAGCCACCACGAGGGAAGAGACCCAGTACTTC.

This clonotype was observed many times. The chain links TRBV5-1 to TRBJ2-5, with 8 bases fitting TRBD1. The V segment lost 4 bases and the J segment 5 bases; nucleotides outside the gene matches: 10. CDR1 is SGHRS, CDR2 YFSETQ, per germline. This CDR3 has 15 amino acids. The CDR3 sequence is CASSPMAGTGETQYF. CDR3 DNA: TGCGCCAGCAGCCCGATGGCGGGGACAGGCGAGACCCAGTACTTC.

The rearrangement uses TRBV7-9 and TRBJ2-1, with TRBD2 matching 8 bases. Looked up from germline, CDR1 is SEHNR and CDR2 is FQNEAQ (reference sequence). With V trimmed by 5 bases and J by 4 bases, 7 bases remained unmatched. CDR3 length: 15 residues. The CDR3 DNA follows: TGTGCCAGCAGCCCGAGGGTAGCGGGGTACAATGAGCAGTTCTTC. This encodes CASSPRVAGYNEQFF.

At least ten counts were recorded for this clonotype. The gene calls are TRBV4-1 and TRBJ2-7, with D possibly being TRBD1 (6 bases). The germline CDR1 and CDR2 sequences are MGHRA and YSYEKL. The CDR3 has 14 residues. V was clipped by 4 bases and J by 1 base, with 11 bases between them. CDR3 DNA sequence: TGCGCCAGCAGCCCGACAGGAATATCCTACGAGCAGTACTTC. Protein: CASSPTGISYEQYF.

The table lists this clonotype with a few counts. J is TRBJ1-6 and V is TRBV3-1; no clear D gene. CDR3 length: 14 residues. V dropped 1 base and J dropped 9 bases, with 10 bases sitting between them. Germline V lookup: CDR1 LGHDT, CDR2 YNNKEL (reference sequence). The CDR3, as DNA: TGTGCCAGCAGCCAAGGCCGGGGTTCTTCACCCCTCCACTTT. Protein sequence: CASSQGRGSSPLHF.

Concerning this clonotype itself: A much more abundant neighbour one base away suggests this may be a read error. The rearrangement links TRBV28 to TRBJ1-2, with D hard to call. Germline CDR1 is MDHEN and CDR2 is SYDVKM. CDR3 length equals 12 residues. CDR3 loop: CATQPTNYGYAF. The CDR3 DNA reads as TGTGCCACCCAGCCAACTAACTATGGCTACGCCTTC.

This clonotype occurred many times. The genes are TRBV29-1 and TRBJ2-5, with D possibly TRBD2 on 5 matching bases. The CDR3 runs 12 residues. The V gene's germline CDR1 is SQVTM and CDR2 ANQGSEA. V was cut by 4 bases and J by 5 bases, with 11 bases left in between. CDR3 protein: CSVAEGAETQYF. CDR3 DNA: TGCAGCGTTGCTGAGGGCGCGGAGACCCAGTACTTC.

This clonotype has a count of ten or more. This chain links TRBV7-2 with TRBJ1-5; 7 bases match TRBD1. The CDR3 consists of 16 residues. Germline V gene sequence: CDR1 SGHTA, CDR2 FQGNSA. V lost 5 bases and J lost 6; bases outside the gene matches: 13. The CDR3 region has the DNA TGTGCCAGCAGCCGGGAGACAGGGTGGGTCAGTCAGCCCCAGCATTTT. Translated, it gives CASSRETGWVSQPQHF.